A single sample is the source of the 26 T cell receptor beta chains below, sequenced in a study of cytotoxic CD8 clonotypes in ibrutinib-treated CLL. Here immunoSEQ multiplex PCR was the method, and the copy in TCRdb shows in-frame clones only, minus some. The sample carries some 300,000 clones, 80% recorded once. The source was PBMCs, collected before ibrutinib treatment. Every receptor here comes from a human donor with chronic lymphocytic leukemia.

The V call is TRBV25-1, the J call TRBJ2-7; D may be TRBD1 or TRBD2 (5 bases each). The CDR3 spans 13 residues. Germline lookup yields CDR1 MGHDK and CDR2 SYGVNS. Trimming removed 8 bases from V and 7 bases from J, with 18 bases in between. CDR3 sequence: CASSRDATGEQYF. The DNA for the CDR3 is TGTGCCAGCTCCCGGGACGCAACGGGGGAGCAGTACTTC.

This chain joins TRBV19 and TRBJ2-1; unclear D gene. Germline V CDR1 and CDR2: LNHDA, SQIVND (reference sequence). The CDR3 runs 12 residues. V was pared by 5 bases and J by 7 bases, with 9 bases between. CDR3 protein: CASSAPRNEQFF. CDR3 in DNA: TGTGCCAGTAGTGCCCCCAGGAATGAGCAGTTCTTC.

The CDR3 bases are TGTGCCAGCAGTAGACAGGGTTGGGACTATGGCTACACCTTC. Residues: CASSRQGWDYGYTF. V gene TRBV2 combines with J gene TRBJ1-2, with 7 bases that match TRBD1. Germline loops: CDR1 SNHLY, CDR2 FYNNEI. The CDR3 runs 14 residues. With V trimmed by 5 bases and J by 3 bases, 6 bases remained unmatched.

This clone was seen only once. The rearrangement uses TRBV6-5 and TRBJ2-7, with D perhaps assigned TRBD1 or TRBD2 (5 bases each). With 6 bases removed from V and 6 bases from J, the gap between germline ends came to 21 bases. This CDR3 contains 15 residues. Germline-derived CDR1 and CDR2 are MNHEY and SVGAGI. CDR3 DNA: TGTGCCAGCAGCCGAGGGGCCAGGGTGAAAGGCGAGCAGTACTTC. Amino acids: CASSRGARVKGEQYF.

The chain joins TRBV4-3 to TRBJ2-2; 12 bases line up with TRBD2. CDR3 length: 15 amino acids. Germline V CDR1 and CDR2: LGHNA, YSLEER. V shed 5 bases and J 10 bases; nucleotides not matched to a gene: 8. The CDR3, as DNA: TGCGCCAGCAGCAAGACTAGCGGGAGTCACGTGGAGCTGTTTTTT. It specifies CASSKTSGSHVELFF.

The sample holds one count of this clone. The chain combines TRBV4-2 with TRBJ2-7; D uncertain. CDR3 size: 14 residues. Germline V gene lookup returns CDR1 LGHNA and CDR2 YNFKEQ. Trimming stripped 2 bases from V and 2 bases from J, with 10 bases between. The CDR3 sequence is CASSQPGVAYEQYF. In DNA, the CDR3 is TGTGCCAGCAGCCAACCAGGAGTCGCCTACGAGCAGTACTTC.

V usage is TRBV19 and J usage is TRBJ1-2; 8 bases fit TRBD1. Germline CDR1 LNHDA, CDR2 SQIVND (reference sequence). V lost 3 bases to trimming and J lost 6 bases; unmatched junction nucleotides: 9. This CDR3 spans 15 amino acids. The CDR3, as DNA: TGTGCCAGTAGTATTGGGACAGGACCGGGCCATGGCTACACCTTC. Translating gives CASSIGTGPGHGYTF.

This clone came up once. The chain carries TRBV30 and TRBJ1-4; D perhaps matches TRBD1 (6 bases). V lost 1 base and J 11 bases, leaving 14 bases between the germline ends. The CDR3 spans 13 residues. Germline V gene sequence: CDR1 GTSNPN, CDR2 SVGIG (reference sequence). The CDR3 is CAWSGYRVDKLFF. In nucleotides, the CDR3 is TGTGCCTGGAGTGGGTACAGGGTTGATAAACTGTTTTTT.

The V call is TRBV18, the J call TRBJ2-2; 7 bases align to TRBD1. The CDR3 consists of 17 residues. Germline V gene lookup returns CDR1 KGHSH and CDR2 LQKENI. V gave up 2 bases and J gave up 0 bases; unmatched junction bases: 6. The CDR3 bases are TGTGCCAGCTCACCATTACAACAGGGGACGAACACCGGGGAGCTGTTTTTT. Its translation is CASSPLQQGTNTGELFF.

This clone was counted only a few times. The chain uses TRBV27 and TRBJ2-2; D not resolved. This CDR3 region has 12 residues. From germline, CDR1 is MNHEY and CDR2 SMNVEV (reference sequence). V was trimmed by 5 bases and J by 4 bases, leaving 5 bases between them. CDR3 sequence reads: CASSLPTGELFF. The CDR3 region has the DNA TGTGCCAGCAGTCTACCCACCGGGGAGCTGTTTTTT.

V and J are TRBV28 and TRBJ1-4; the match to TRBD1 covers 9 bases. Germline trimming cut 5 bases from V and 10 bases from J; bases unmatched to any gene: 2. From germline, CDR1 is MDHEN and CDR2 SYDVKM. The CDR3 is made up of 12 amino acids. This CDR3 is CASSGQGTKLFF. The CDR3 nucleotides read TGTGCCAGCAGTGGACAGGGGACAAAACTGTTTTTT.

The chain is built from TRBV14 and TRBJ2-7; a possible D gene is TRBD1 (5 bases). CDR1 SGHDN and CDR2 FVKESK come from the germline V gene. Trimming left V 4 bases short and J 3 bases short, with 7 bases between. This CDR3 comprises 12 residues. The CDR3 region has the DNA TGTGCCAGCAGCCCAGGGATCTACGAGCAGTACTTC. It encodes CASSPGIYEQYF.

This chain joins TRBV25-1 and TRBJ2-1; D assignment may be TRBD1 or TRBD2 (5 bases each). Germline assignment: CDR1 MGHDK and CDR2 SYGVNS. V shed 3 bases and J shed 7 bases, with 13 bases lying between them. This CDR3 is built from 14 residues. This CDR3 reads CASSEAGTRNEQFF. As DNA, the CDR3 is TGTGCCAGCAGTGAGGCCGGGACCCGGAATGAGCAGTTCTTC. The full variable domain, with the rest looked up from reference TRBV25-1 and TRBJ2-1, is EADIYQTPRYLVIGTGKKITLECSQTMGHDKMYWYQQDPGMELHLIHYSYGVNSTEKGDLSSESTVSRIRTEHFPLTLESARPSHTSQYLCASSEAGTRNEQFFGPGTRLTVL.

The CDR3 bases are TGCGCCAGCAGTGAGAGTAGAGGGGAGCGCGACAATGAGCAGTTCTTC. Its protein is CASSESRGERDNEQFF. The J gene is TRBJ2-1, the V gene TRBV10-1; perhaps D is TRBD1 or TRBD2 (5 bases each). Trimming cost V 2 bases and J 5 bases, with 16 bases left between them. The CDR3 has 16 amino acids. CDR1 and CDR2 from the germline V gene are WNHNN and SYGVQD (reference sequence).

This clone was seen once. The chain links TRBV9 to TRBJ2-2, with 7 bases fitting TRBD2. Losses at the gene ends were 0 bases for V and 4 bases for J; bases not matched to a gene: 15. The CDR3 extends over 19 amino acids. Germline CDR1 SGDLS, CDR2 YYNGEE. The CDR3 DNA follows: TGTGCCAGCAGCGTAGACGCGGGCAGCGGGATACTCGGCACCGGGGAGCTGTTTTTT. Protein: CASSVDAGSGILGTGELFF.

The chain joins TRBV7-2 to TRBJ2-1; 8 bases agree with TRBD2. V dropped 5 bases and J dropped 5; count of bases not matched to a gene: 14. The CDR3 contains 17 residues. CDR1 and CDR2 from the germline V gene are SGHTA and FQGNSA. CDR3 sequence reads: CASSSLGAGGRDNEQFF. For the CDR3, the DNA is TGTGCCAGCAGCAGCTTAGGCGCGGGAGGCCGGGACAATGAGCAGTTCTTC.

This chain joins TRBV18 and TRBJ2-7; 7 bases agree with TRBD1. Germline V gene sequence: CDR1 KGHSH, CDR2 LQKENI. J lost 2 bases, V lost 2 bases, and 3 bases had no gene match. The CDR3 consists of 14 residues. The CDR3 loop is CASSPGQGAYEQYF. CDR3 DNA sequence: TGTGCCAGCTCACCAGGGCAGGGGGCCTACGAGCAGTACTTC.

This clone was seen only once. V is TRBV9 and J is TRBJ2-5; 7 bases are a match to TRBD1. The length of the CDR3 is 15 residues. Germline V CDR1 and CDR2: SGDLS, YYNGEE. Losses at the gene ends were 2 bases for V and 2 bases for J; bases not matched to a gene: 6. CDR3 nucleotide sequence: TGTGCCAGCAGCGTCAGGACAGGACCTCAAGAGACCCAGTACTTC. The encoded protein is CASSVRTGPQETQYF.

The chain employs TRBV5-6 and TRBJ2-7; no firm D call. The germline V gene encodes CDR1 SGHDT and CDR2 YYEEEE. The length of the CDR3 is 13 residues. V dropped 5 bases and J dropped 4 bases, with 13 bases sitting between them. The CDR3 DNA follows: TGTGCCAGCAGTCTGTTCGCGAGTTACGAGCAGTACTTC. Its protein product is CASSLFASYEQYF.

The V gene is TRBV7-2, the J gene TRBJ2-1; 11 bases are shared with TRBD2. This CDR3 comprises 15 residues. Germline V gene sequence: CDR1 SGHTA, CDR2 FQGNSA. Germline trimming cut 1 base from V and 8 bases from J; bases unmatched to any gene: 4. The CDR3 loop is CASSLGLAGTYEQFF. DNA for the CDR3: TGTGCCAGCAGCTTAGGACTAGCGGGAACCTATGAGCAGTTCTTC.

The DNA for the CDR3 is TGTGCCAGCAGTGGTTTCAATGAGCAGTTCTTC. It translates to CASSGFNEQFF. V and J are TRBV27 and TRBJ2-1; no clear D. V shed 5 bases and J shed 6 bases, with 5 bases lying between them. The CDR3 spans 11 residues. CDR1 is MNHEY and CDR2 is SMNVEV in the germline V gene (reference sequence).

The chain uses TRBV7-8 and TRBJ2-2; no reliable D call. The CDR3 has 13 residues. The V gene's germline CDR1 is SGHVS and CDR2 FQNEAQ. Trimming removed 2 bases at V and 4 bases at J, with 5 bases between. This CDR3 reads CASSLQFTGELFF. In DNA, the CDR3 is TGTGCCAGCAGCTTACAGTTCACCGGGGAGCTGTTTTTT. Using reference TRBV7-8 and TRBJ2-2 for the parts outside the CDR3, the full variable domain is GAGVSQSPRYKVAKRGQDVALRCDPISGHVSLFWYQQALGQGPEFLTYFQNEAQLDKSGLPSDRFFAERPEGSVSTLKIQRTQQEDSAVYLCASSLQFTGELFFGEGSRLTVL.

The chain couples TRBV19 to TRBJ1-2; 8 bases fit TRBD1. V lost 6 bases, J lost 7 bases, and 13 bases stayed unmatched. This CDR3 contains 15 residues. Germline V gives CDR1 LNHDA, CDR2 SQIVND (reference sequence). In DNA, the CDR3 is TGTGCCAGTAGGGAAGGGACAGGAGACTTTCGTGGCTACACCTTC. Protein sequence: CASREGTGDFRGYTF.

This rearrangement joins TRBV7-8 to TRBJ2-7; 7 nucleotides align to TRBD2. CDR3 length equals 13 residues. The V gene end was trimmed by 5 bases and the J gene end by 4 bases; junction bases not matched to a gene: 5. CDR1 and CDR2 from the germline V gene are SGHVS and FQNEAQ. The DNA of the CDR3 is TGTGCCAGCAGCCGGAGACTAGCTTACGAGCAGTACTTC. It codes for CASSRRLAYEQYF.

This chain connects TRBV23-1 to TRBJ2-7; TRBD1 matches at 7 bases. TRBV23-1 is classed as an ORF, of uncertain function. V shed 1 base and J 5 bases; nucleotides not matched to a gene: 8. The CDR3 is made up of 15 amino acids. The CDR3 bases are TGCGCCAGCAGTCAATTTGATCGACAGGGACACGAGCAGTACTTC. This gives the protein CASSQFDRQGHEQYF.

This clone has just a few counts. The V and J genes are TRBV28 and TRBJ1-5, with D unresolved. The length of the CDR3 is 15 residues. The V end was cut by 5 bases, the J end by 0 bases, with 11 bases between. Germline values: CDR1 MDHEN, CDR2 SYDVKM. CDR3 sequence (DNA): TGTGCCAGCAGTCTCTTCGGGGATAGCAATCAGCCCCAGCATTTT. Encoded protein: CASSLFGDSNQPQHF.